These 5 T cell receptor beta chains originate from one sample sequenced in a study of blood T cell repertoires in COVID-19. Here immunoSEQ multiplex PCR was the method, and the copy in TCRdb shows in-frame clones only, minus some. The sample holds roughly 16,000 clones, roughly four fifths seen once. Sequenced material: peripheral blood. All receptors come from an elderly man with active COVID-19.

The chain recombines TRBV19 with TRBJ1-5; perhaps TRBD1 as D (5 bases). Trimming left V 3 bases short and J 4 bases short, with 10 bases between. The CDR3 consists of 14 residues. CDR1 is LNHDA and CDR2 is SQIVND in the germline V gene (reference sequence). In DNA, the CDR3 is TGTGCCAGTAGTATGGGGGGATCGAATCAGCCCCAGCATTTT. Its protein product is CASSMGGSNQPQHF.

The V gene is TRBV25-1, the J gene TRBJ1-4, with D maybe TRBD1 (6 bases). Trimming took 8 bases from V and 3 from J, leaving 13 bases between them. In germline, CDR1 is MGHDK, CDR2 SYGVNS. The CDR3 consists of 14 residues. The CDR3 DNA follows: TGTGCCAGCGGCAGAGGGGGTCCTAATGAAAAACTGTTTTTT. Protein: CASGRGGPNEKLFF. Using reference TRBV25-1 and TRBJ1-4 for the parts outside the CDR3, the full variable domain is EADIYQTPRYLVIGTGKKITLECSQTMGHDKMYWYQQDPGMELHLIHYSYGVNSTEKGDLSSESTVSRIRTEHFPLTLESARPSHTSQYLCASGRGGPNEKLFFGSGTQLSVL.

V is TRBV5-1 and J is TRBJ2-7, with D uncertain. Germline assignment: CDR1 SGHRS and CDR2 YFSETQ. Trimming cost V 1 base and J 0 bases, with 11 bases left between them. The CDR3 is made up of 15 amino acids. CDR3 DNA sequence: TGCGCCAGCAGCTTGCAAGCGTCGAGCTCCTACGAGCAGTACTTC. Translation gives CASSLQASSSYEQYF.

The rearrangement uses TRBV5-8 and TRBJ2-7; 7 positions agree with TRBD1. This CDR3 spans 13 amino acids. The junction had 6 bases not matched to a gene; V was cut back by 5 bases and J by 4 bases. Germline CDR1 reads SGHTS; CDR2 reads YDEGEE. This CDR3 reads CASRTTGVYEQYF. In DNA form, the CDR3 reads TGTGCCAGCAGAACAACAGGGGTTTACGAGCAGTACTTC.

CDR3 coding DNA: TGCGCCAGCAGCCGAACAGGCGCAACTAATGAAAAACTGTTTTTT. Amino acid sequence: CASSRTGATNEKLFF. The J gene is TRBJ1-4, the V gene TRBV5-1, with D possibly TRBD1 on 5 matching bases. The CDR3 runs 15 residues. Trimming took off 4 bases at V and 0 bases at J, with 10 bases between the two ends. Germline V gene lookup returns CDR1 SGHRS and CDR2 YFSETQ.